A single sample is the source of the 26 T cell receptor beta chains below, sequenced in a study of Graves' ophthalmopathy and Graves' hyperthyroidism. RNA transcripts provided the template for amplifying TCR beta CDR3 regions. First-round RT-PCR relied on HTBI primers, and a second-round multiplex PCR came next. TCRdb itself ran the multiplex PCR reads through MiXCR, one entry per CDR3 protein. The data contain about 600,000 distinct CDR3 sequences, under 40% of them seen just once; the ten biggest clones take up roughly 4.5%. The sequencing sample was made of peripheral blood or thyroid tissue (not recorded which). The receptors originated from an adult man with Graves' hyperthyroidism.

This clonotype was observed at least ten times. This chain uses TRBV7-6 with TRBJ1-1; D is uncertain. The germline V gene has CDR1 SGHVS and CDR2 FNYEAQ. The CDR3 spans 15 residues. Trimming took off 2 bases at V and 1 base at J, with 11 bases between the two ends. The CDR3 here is CASSLFGSGNTEAFF. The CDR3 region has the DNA TGTGCCAGCAGCTTATTTGGGTCGGGGAACACTGAAGCTTTCTTT. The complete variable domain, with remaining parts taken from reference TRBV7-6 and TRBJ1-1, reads GAGVSQSPRYKVTKRGQDVALRCDPISGHVSLYWYRQALGQGPEFLTYFNYEAQQDKSGLPNDRFSAERPEGSISTLTIQRTEQRDSAMYRCASSLFGSGNTEAFFGQGTRLTVV.

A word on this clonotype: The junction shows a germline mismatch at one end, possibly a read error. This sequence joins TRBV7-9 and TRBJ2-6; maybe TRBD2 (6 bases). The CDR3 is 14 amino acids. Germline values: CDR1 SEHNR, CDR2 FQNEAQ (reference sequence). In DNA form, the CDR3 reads TGTGCCAGCAGCTTAGGCGTGGGGGGCAACGTCCTGACTTTC. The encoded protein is CASSLGVGGNVLTF.

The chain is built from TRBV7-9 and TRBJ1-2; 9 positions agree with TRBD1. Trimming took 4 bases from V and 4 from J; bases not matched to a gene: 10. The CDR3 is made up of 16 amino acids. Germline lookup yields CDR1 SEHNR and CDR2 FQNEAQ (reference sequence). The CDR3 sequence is CASSSDWGQGIYGYTF. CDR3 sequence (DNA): TGTGCCAGCAGCTCCGATTGGGGACAGGGCATCTATGGCTACACCTTC.

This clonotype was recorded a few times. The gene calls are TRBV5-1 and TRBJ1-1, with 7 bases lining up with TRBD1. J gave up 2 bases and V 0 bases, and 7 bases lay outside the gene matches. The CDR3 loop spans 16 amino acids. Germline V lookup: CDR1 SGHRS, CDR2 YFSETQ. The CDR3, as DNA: TGCGCCAGCAGCTTGGACAGGGGAGGTCGAAACACTGAAGCTTTCTTT. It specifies CASSLDRGGRNTEAFF.

The CDR3 DNA follows: TGTGCCAGCAGCCAAGATGGGACTAGCGGGAGATACGAGCAGTACTTC. This gives the protein CASSQDGTSGRYEQYF. The V gene is TRBV4-2, the J gene TRBJ2-7; 14 bases match TRBD2. The CDR3 is made up of 16 amino acids. V lost 0 bases to trimming and J lost 4 bases; unmatched junction nucleotides: 2. Germline CDR1 reads LGHNA; CDR2 reads YNFKEQ.

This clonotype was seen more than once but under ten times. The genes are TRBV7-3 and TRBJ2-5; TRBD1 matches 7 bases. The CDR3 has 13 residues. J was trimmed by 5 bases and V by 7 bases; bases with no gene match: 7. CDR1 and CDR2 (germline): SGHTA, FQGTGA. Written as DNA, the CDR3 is TGTGCCAGCAACCCGACAGGGCTCGAGACCCAGTACTTC. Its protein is CASNPTGLETQYF. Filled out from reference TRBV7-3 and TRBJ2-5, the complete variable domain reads GAGVSQTPSNKVTEKGKYVELRCDPISGHTALYWYRQSLGQGPEFLIYFQGTGAADDSGLPNDRFFAVRPEGSVSTLKIQRTERGDSAVYLCASNPTGLETQYFGPGTRLLVL.

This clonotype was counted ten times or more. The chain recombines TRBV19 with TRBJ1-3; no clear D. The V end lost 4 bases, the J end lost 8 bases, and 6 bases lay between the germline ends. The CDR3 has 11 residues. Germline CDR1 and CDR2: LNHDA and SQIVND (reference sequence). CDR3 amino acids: CASSSGDTIYF. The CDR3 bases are TGTGCCAGTAGTAGCGGAGACACCATATATTTT.

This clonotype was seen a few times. The CDR3 DNA follows: TGTGCCAGCAGTGGGACAGACTATCAGCCCCAGCATTTT. It translates to CASSGTDYQPQHF. The chain recombines TRBV2 with TRBJ1-5; D perhaps matches TRBD1 (6 bases). The CDR3 runs to 13 residues. Trimming left V 4 bases short and J 5 bases short, with 9 bases between. Per the germline V gene, CDR1 is SNHLY and CDR2 is FYNNEI.

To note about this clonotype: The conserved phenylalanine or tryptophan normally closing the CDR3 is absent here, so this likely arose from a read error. CDR3 sequence: CASSDNYEQYL. The CDR3, as DNA: TGTGCCAGCAGTGACAACTACGAGCAGTACCTC. The genes are TRBV12-3 or TRBV12-4 and TRBJ2-7; D is ambiguous. V lost 5 bases and J lost 3, with 5 bases in between. The CDR3 is 11 residues long.

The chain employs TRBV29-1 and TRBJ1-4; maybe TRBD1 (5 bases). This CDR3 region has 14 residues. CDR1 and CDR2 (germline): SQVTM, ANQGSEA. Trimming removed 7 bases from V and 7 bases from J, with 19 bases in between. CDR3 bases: TGCAGCGCCCCAAGCGACAGTGAAATTGAAAAACTGTTTTTT. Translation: CSAPSDSEIEKLFF.

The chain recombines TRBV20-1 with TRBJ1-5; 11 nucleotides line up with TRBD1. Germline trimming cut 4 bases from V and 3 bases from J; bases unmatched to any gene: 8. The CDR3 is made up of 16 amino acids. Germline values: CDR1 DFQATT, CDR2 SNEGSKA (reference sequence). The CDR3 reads CSAKGGTGGFNQPQHF. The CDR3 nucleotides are TGCAGTGCTAAAGGCGGGACAGGGGGTTTCAATCAGCCCCAGCATTTT.

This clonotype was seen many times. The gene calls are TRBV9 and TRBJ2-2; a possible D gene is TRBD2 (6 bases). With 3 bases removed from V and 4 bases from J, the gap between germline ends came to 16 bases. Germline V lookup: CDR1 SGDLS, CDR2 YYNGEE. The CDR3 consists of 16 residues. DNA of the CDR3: TGTGCCAGCAGCGCCGTAGCGGCCCTGAGCACCGGGGAGCTGTTTTTT. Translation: CASSAVAALSTGELFF. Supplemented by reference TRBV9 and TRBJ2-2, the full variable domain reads DSGVTQTPKHLITATGQRVTLRCSPRSGDLSVYWYQQSLDQGLQFLIQYYNGEERAKGNILERFSAQQFPDLHSELNLSSLELGDSALYFCASSAVAALSTGELFFGEGSRLTVL.

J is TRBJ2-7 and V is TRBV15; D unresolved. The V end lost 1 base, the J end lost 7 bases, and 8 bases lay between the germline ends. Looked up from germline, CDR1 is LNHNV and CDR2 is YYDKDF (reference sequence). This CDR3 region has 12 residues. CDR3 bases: TGTGCCACCAGCAGAGTTAGCAGTGAGCAGTACTTC. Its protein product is CATSRVSSEQYF.

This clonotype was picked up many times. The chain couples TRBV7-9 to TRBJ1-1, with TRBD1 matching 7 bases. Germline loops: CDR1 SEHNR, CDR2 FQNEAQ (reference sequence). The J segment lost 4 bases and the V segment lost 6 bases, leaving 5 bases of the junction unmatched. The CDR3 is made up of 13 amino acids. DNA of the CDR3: TGTGCCAGCAGTTACGGACAGGCCACTGAAGCTTTCTTT. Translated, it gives CASSYGQATEAFF.

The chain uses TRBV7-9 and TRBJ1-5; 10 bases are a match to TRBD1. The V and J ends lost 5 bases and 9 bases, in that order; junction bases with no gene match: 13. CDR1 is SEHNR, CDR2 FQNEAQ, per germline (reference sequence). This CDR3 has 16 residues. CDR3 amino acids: CASSLSTGTGDAPQHF. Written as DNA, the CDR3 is TGTGCCAGCAGCCTAAGCACCGGGACAGGGGATGCGCCCCAGCATTTT.

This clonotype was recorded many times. CDR3 residues: CASRRGQGVNYGYTF. CDR3 DNA sequence: TGTGCCAGCAGAAGGGGACAGGGGGTTAACTATGGCTACACCTTC. The genes are TRBV2 and TRBJ1-2, with 11 bases matching TRBD1. Unmatched junction bases numbered 4, after V lost 6 bases and J lost 1 base. CDR3 length: 15 residues. Germline loops: CDR1 SNHLY, CDR2 FYNNEI.

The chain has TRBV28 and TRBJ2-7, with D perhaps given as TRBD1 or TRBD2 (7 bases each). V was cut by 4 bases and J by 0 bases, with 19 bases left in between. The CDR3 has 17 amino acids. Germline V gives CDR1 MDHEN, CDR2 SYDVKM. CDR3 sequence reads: CASSSYGRTGSSYEQYF. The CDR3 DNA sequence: TGTGCCAGCAGTTCCTACGGGAGGACAGGTAGCTCCTACGAGCAGTACTTC.

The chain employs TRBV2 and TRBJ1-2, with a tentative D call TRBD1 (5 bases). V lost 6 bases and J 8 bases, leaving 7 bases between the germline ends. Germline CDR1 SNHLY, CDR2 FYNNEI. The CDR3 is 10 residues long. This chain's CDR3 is CASREGGYTF. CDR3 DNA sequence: TGTGCCAGCAGGGAGGGGGGCTACACCTTC.

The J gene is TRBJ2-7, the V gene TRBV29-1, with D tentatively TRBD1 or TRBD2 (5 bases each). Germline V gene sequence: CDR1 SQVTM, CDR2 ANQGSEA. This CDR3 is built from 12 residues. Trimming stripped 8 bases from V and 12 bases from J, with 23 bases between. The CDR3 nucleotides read TGCAGCAGTGAAGCGCCCAGGGACCGGCGGTACTTC. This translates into CSSEAPRDRRYF.

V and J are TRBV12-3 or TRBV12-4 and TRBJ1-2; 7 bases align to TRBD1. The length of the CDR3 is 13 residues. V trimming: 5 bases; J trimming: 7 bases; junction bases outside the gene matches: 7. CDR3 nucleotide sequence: TGTGCCAGCAGTGAACAGGGGTCCGGTGGCTACACCTTC. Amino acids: CASSEQGSGGYTF.

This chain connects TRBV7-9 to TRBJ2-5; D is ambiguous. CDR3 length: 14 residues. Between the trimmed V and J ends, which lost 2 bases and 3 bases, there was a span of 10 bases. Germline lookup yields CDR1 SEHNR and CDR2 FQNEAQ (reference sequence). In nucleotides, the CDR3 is TGTGCCAGCAGCTTAAACAGACCAGAAGAGACCCAGTACTTC. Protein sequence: CASSLNRPEETQYF. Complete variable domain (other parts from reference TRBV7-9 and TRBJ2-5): DTGVSQNPRHKITKRGQNVTFRCDPISEHNRLYWYRQTLGQGPEFLTYFQNEAQLEKSRLLSDRFSAERPKGSFSTLEIQRTEQGDSAMYLCASSLNRPEETQYFGPGTRLLVL.

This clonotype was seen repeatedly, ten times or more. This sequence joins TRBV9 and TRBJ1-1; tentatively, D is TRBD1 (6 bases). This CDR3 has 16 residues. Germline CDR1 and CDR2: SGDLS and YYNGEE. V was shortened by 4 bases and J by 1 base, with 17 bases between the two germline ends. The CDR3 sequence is CASSQPVQGGNTEAFF. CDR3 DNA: TGTGCCAGCAGCCAGCCTGTACAGGGAGGGAACACTGAAGCTTTCTTT.

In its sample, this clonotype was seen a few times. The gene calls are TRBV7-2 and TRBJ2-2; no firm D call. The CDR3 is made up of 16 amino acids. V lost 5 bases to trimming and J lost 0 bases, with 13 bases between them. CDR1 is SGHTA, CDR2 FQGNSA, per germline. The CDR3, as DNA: TGTGCCAGCAGCCAAGATACCCCAGCGAACACCGGGGAGCTGTTTTTT. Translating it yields CASSQDTPANTGELFF.

CDR3 sequence (DNA): TGTGCCACCAGTGACCCCGGGACTAACGGGAGCAATCAGCCCCAGCATTTT. Translated, it gives CATSDPGTNGSNQPQHF. The chain recombines TRBV24-1 with TRBJ1-5, with a weak D call TRBD1 (5 bases). Per germline, CDR1 KGHDR and CDR2 SFDVKD. The V gene lost 4 bases and the J gene lost 1 base, with 16 bases spanning the gap. The CDR3 sequence is 17 residues long.

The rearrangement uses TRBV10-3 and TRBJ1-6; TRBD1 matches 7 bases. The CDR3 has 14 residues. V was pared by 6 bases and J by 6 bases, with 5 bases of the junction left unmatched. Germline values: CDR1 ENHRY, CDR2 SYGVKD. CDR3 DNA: TGTGCCATCAGGCAGGGGGAGGGTAATTCACCCCTCCACTTT. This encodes CAIRQGEGNSPLHF.

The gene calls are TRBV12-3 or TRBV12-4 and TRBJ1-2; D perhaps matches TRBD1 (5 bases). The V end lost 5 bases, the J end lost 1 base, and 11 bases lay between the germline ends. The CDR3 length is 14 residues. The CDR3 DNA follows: TGTGCCAGCAGTCCCGGGACCTTTAACTATGGCTACACCTTC. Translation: CASSPGTFNYGYTF.